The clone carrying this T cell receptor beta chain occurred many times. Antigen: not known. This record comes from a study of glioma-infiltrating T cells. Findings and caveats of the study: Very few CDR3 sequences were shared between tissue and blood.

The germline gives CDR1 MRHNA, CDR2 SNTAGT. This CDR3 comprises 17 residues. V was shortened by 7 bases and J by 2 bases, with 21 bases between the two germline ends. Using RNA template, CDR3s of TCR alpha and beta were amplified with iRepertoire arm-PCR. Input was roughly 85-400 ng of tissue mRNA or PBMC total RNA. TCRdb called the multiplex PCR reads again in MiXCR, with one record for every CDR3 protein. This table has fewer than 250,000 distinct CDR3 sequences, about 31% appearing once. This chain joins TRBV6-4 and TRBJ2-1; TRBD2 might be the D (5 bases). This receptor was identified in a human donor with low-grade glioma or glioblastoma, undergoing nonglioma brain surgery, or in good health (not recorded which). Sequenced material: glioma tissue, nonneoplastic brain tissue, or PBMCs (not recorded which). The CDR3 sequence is CASTTEPGNKTYNEQFF. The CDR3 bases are TGTGCCAGCACCACGGAGCCCGGGAATAAGACCTACAATGAGCAGTTCTTC.